The T cell receptor (beta chain) described here comes from a study of cytomegalovirus exposure and HLA in healthy donors. Findings and caveats of the study: The majority of CMV-associated TCR beta chains were reported as apparently HLA-restricted in a later analysis. Differences between HLA loci emerged in a later analysis of TCR association rates, with DRB1 most and HLA-C fewest.

Germline CDR1 reads SGHDT; CDR2 reads YYEEEE. The CDR3 spans 15 residues. The trim removed 4 bases at V and 3 bases at J, leaving 6 bases unmatched. About this clone itself: The antigen is unknown.

PCR involved 60 Vbeta and 13 Jbeta primers. This table comes from immunoSEQ multiplex PCR, and its TCRdb copy is limited to in-frame clones, with some not included. Found here are fewer than 200,000 clones, about 83% of them singletons; the top ten hold roughly 2.7%. The chain has TRBV5-6 and TRBJ1-3, with 8 bases that match TRBD1. The clonotype comes from a female donor in good health and CMV-seronegative. Sequenced input: PBMCs. The CDR3 nucleotides read TGTGCCAGCAGCCCAGGGGGCGCGAATGGAAACACCATATATTTT. Amino acids: CASSPGGANGNTIYF.